This TCR beta chain derives from a study of T-cell memory formation after mild COVID-19. In the study overall: In these data, TCR clusters were largely donor specific.

Study-wide results and limits: Shrinking CD4+ clones resided mostly in CM and EM, and CD8+ ones in EMRA. Pre-infection memory already had some responding clones, implying cross-reactive memory joined.

Germline-derived CDR1 and CDR2 are MNHEY and SMNVEV (reference sequence). The CDR3 sequence is 12 residues long. The ends were cut back, 6 bases at V and 1 base at J, with 7 bases in the middle. Constant-segment primers served in 5'RACE that generated TCR alpha and TCR beta cDNA libraries bearing sample barcodes and UMIs. TCRdb used MiXCR to reprocess the 5' RACE reads, holding one entry per CDR3 protein. Of some 330,000 distinct CDR3 sequences detected, more than 20% appear once; the ten largest clones hold around 13%. A word on this clonotype: What it binds is unknown.

This TCR came from an adult woman who had mild COVID-19 (a few samples of this study predate the infection). Cell type and time point are not known. V and J are TRBV27 and TRBJ2-7, with D maybe TRBD1 (5 bases). Sequencing was carried out using PBMCs or a T cell subset sorted from them (not recorded which). CDR3 coding DNA: TGTGCCAGCAGACGGACATCCTACGAGCAGTACTTC. It yields the protein CASRRTSYEQYF.